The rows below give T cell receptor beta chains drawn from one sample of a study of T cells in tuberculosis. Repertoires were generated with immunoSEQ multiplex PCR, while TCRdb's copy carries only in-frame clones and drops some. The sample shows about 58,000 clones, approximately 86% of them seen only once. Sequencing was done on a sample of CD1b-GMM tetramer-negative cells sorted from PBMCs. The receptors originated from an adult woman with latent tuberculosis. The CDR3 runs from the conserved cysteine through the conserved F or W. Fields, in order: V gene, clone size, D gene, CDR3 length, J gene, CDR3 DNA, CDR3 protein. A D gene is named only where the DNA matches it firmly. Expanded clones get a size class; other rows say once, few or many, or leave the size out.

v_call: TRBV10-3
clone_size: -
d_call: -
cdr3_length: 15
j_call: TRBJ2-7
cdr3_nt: TGTGCCATCAGTGAGTCCGGGACAATCTCCTACGAGCAGTACTTC
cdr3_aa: CAISESGTISYEQYF

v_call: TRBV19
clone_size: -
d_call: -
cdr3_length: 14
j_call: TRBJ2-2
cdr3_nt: TGTGCCAGTAATCGGGGGGCGGGCACCGGGGAGCTGTTTTTT
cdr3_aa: CASNRGAGTGELFF

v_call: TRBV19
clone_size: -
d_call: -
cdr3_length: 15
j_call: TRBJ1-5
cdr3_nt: TGTGCCAGTAGTATAGGGGACATGTTGGATCAGCCCCAGCATTTT
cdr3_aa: CASSIGDMLDQPQHF

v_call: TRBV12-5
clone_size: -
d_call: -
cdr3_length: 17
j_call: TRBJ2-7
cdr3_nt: TGTGCTAGTGGTTTTGGAGTGAGTATCAGGGTTGTGGACGAGCAGTACTTC
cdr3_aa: CASGFGVSIRVVDEQYF

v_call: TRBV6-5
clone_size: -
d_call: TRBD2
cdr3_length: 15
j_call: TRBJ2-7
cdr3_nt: TGTGCCAGCAGTTACTCGTGGCGGGAGAACGGCGAGCAGTACTTC
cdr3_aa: CASSYSWRENGEQYF

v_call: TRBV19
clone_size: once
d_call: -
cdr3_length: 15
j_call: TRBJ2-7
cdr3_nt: TGTGCCAGTAGTACGACACCGACCACCGTCTACGAGCAGTACTTC
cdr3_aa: CASSTTPTTVYEQYF

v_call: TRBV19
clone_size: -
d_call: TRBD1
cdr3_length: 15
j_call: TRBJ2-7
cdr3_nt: TGTGCCAGTAGTCCGGAAGCCGGGACAGGTTACGAGCAGTACTTC
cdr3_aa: CASSPEAGTGYEQYF

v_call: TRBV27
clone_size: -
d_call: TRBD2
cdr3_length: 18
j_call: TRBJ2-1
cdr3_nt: TGTGCCAGCAGCCCATCCGGACTAGCGGTTGTGGGTTACAATGAGCAGTTCTTC
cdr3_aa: CASSPSGLAVVGYNEQFF

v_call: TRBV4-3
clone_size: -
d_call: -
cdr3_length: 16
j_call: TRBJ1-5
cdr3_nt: TGCGCCAGCAGCCAAGATCTCGGCAGGGGTCGACAGCCCCAGCATTTT
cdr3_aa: CASSQDLGRGRQPQHF

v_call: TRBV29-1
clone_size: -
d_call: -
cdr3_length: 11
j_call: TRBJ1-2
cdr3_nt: TGCAGCACCGGCAGGGCGGATGGCTACACCTTC
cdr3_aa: CSTGRADGYTF

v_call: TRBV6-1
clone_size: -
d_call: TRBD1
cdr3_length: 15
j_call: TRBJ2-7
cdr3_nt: TGTGCCAGCAACCTGGACAGGGCGGTCTCCTACGAGCAGTACTTC
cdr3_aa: CASNLDRAVSYEQYF

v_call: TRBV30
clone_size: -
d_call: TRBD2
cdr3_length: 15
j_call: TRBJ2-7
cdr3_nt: TGTGCCTGGAGTACCCGACTAGCGGGAGGGAACGAGCAGTACTTC
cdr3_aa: CAWSTRLAGGNEQYF

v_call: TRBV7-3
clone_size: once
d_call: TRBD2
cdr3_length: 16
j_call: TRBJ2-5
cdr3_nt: TGTGCCAGCAGCTTAGCCGGGGGGGCGATCGGGGAGACCCAGTACTTC
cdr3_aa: CASSLAGGAIGETQYF

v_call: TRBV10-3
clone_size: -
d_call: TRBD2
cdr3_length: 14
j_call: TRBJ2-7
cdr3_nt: TGTGCCATCAGTGTGGATAGCGGGGGCTACGAGCAGTACTTC
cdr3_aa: CAISVDSGGYEQYF

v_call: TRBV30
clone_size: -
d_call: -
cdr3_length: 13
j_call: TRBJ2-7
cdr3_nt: TGTGCCTGGAGTGTCACGTACACCTACGAGCAGTACTTC
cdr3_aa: CAWSVTYTYEQYF

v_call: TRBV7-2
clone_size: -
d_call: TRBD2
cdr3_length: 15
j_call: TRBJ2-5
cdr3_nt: TGTGCCAGCAGCGCTCGGACTAGCGGGAGTGAGACCCAGTACTTC
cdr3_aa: CASSARTSGSETQYF

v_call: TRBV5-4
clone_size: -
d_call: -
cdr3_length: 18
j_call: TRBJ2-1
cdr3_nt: TGTGCCAGCAGTATGCAGGGGAGGGTTTCCCTTAGAGACAATGAGCAGTTCTTC
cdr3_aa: CASSMQGRVSLRDNEQFF

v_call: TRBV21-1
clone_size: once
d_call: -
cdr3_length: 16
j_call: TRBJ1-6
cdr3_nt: TGTGCCAGCAGAAAAAGATGGGACAGGGTAATTTCACCCCTCCACTTT
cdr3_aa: CASRKRWDRVISPLHF

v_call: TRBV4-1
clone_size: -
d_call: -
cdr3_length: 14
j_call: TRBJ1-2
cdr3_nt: TGCGCCAGCAGCCAAGGAGAGGGTCGCTATGGCTACACCTTC
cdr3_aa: CASSQGEGRYGYTF

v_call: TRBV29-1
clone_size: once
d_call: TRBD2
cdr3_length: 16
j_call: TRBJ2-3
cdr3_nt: TGCAGCGTTGAAGAACGGGAGGGAAATCTTCCAGATACGCAGTATTTT
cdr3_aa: CSVEEREGNLPDTQYF

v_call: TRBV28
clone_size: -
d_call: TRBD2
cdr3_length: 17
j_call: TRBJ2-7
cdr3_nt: TGTGCCAGCAGTTTAAGCCCCGGGACTAGCGGGAGATACGAGCAGTACTTC
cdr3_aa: CASSLSPGTSGRYEQYF

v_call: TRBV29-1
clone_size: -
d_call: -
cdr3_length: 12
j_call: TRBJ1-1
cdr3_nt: TGCAGCGTTGAAGATCTCACCGAGGGGGTGCGCTTT
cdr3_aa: CSVEDLTEGVRF

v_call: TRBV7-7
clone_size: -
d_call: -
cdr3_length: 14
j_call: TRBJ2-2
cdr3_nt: TGTGCTAGCAGCTTACTTCCGGGACACGGGGAGCTGTTTTTT
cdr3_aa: CASSLLPGHGELFF

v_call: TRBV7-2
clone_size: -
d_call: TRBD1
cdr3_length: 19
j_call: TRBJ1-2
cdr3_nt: TGTGCCAGCAGCCCCCGGGACAGATATTTTGGGAATATTAACTATGGCTACACCTTC
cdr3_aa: CASSPRDRYFGNINYGYTF

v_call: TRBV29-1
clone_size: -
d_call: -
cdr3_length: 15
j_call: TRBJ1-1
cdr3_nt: TGCAGCGTACAAGGGGCCTTCTTCAAAAACACTGAAGCTTTCTTT
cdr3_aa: CSVQGAFFKNTEAFF

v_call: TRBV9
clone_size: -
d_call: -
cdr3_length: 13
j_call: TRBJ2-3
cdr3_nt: TGTGCCAGCAGCGTAGATGAGGAGGGCACGCAGTATTTT
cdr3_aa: CASSVDEEGTQYF

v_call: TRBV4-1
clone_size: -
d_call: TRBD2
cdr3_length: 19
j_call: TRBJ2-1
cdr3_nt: TGCGCCAGCAGCCAACTCGGACTAGCGGGGGCTCGAAACTACAATGAGCAGTTCTTC
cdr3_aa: CASSQLGLAGARNYNEQFF

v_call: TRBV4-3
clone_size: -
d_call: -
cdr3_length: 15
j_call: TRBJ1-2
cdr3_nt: TGCGCCAGCAGCCAAGAAATGGCGGGTGACTATGGCTACACCTTC
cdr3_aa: CASSQEMAGDYGYTF